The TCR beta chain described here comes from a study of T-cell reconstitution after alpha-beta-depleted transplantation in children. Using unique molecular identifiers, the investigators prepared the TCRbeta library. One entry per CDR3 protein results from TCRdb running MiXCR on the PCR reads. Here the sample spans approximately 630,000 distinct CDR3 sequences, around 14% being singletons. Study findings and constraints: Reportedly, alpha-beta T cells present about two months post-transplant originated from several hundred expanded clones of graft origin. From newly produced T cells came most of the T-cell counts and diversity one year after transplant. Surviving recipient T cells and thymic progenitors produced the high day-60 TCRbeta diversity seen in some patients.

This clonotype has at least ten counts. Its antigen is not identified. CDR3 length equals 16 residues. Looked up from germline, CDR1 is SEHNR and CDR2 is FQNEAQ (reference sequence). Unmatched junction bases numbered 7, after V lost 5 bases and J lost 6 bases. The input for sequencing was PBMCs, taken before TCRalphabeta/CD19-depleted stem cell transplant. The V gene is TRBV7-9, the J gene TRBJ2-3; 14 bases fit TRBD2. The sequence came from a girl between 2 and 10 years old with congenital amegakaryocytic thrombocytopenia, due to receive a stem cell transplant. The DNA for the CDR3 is TGTGCCAGCAGCCCGGGGACTAGCGGGAGTCTGGATACGCAGTATTTT. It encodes CASSPGTSGSLDTQYF.